The subject of this entry is one T cell receptor (beta chain). This sample stems from a study of T cell repertoires in cytomegalovirus infection. Overall study context: Indicated by public TCR beta signatures were CMV infection and matching HLA type.

CDR3 size: 16 residues. Germline V lookup: CDR1 KGHSH, CDR2 LQKENI. After removal of 1 base from V and 1 base from J, the junction contained 5 bases not matched to a gene. TCRdb re-called the reads through MiXCR, storing one row per CDR3 protein. The sample lists 250,000 or so distinct CDR3 sequences, 8% to 9.5% occurring once. The receptor's source is a human donor in good health (CMV status not recorded). Some clones in this sample may be carry-over from other donors' samples. The chain has TRBV18 and TRBJ1-1; 8 bases agree with TRBD1. The source material was PBMCs. The CDR3: CASSPRTGQGNTEAFF. As DNA, the CDR3 is TGTGCCAGCTCACCACGGACAGGACAGGGGAACACTGAAGCTTTCTTT.